The TCR beta chain described here comes from a study of cytomegalovirus exposure and HLA in healthy donors. PCR employed 60 Vbeta and 13 Jbeta primers. Method: immunoSEQ multiplex PCR; TCRdb's copy keeps in-frame clones and lacks some. Of more than 200,000 clones in the sample, about 79% are singletons; the top ten hold 1.5% to 2%. The study sampled nominally healthy donors, though unrecorded immune exposures were likely. Notes on the study in general: Association of a missense DCLRE1C variant with TCR beta V- and J-gene trimming was reported in a later analysis. Upon later analysis, HLA-associated TCR beta chains proved more clonally expanded than other, equally common chains. Presence/absence analyses treated sequencing depth as roughly uniform across donors.

A word on this clone: Its antigen is undetermined.

The sequenced material came from PBMCs. This TCR came from a man aged 18 to 35 in good health and CMV-seronegative.

The CDR3 coding sequence is TGTGCCAGCAGCCAAGGTCAACTGGCGGCCTCCTACGAGCAGTACTTC. Encoded protein: CASSQGQLAASYEQYF. The rearrangement joins TRBV14 to TRBJ2-7; D gene uncertain. This CDR3 is 16 amino acids long. Germline V gene lookup returns CDR1 SGHDN and CDR2 FVKESK. Trimming took 1 base from V and 0 from J, leaving 13 bases between them.